This T cell receptor beta chain was observed in a study of T cell changes during pregnancy in multiple sclerosis. Profiling relied on immunoSEQ multiplex PCR, and the TCRdb table lists in-frame clones only, not all of them. In the table there are about 51,000 clones, 85% to 95% of which are singletons. The CDR3 totals 14 residues. CDR1 SGDLS and CDR2 YYNGEE come from the germline V gene. V lost 3 bases and J lost 10, with 16 bases in between. The rearrangement uses TRBV9 and TRBJ1-4; weak D call: TRBD1 (5 bases). The sample was CD4+ T cells from peripheral blood mononuclear cells, taken in the second trimester of pregnancy. This receptor was identified in a female donor with multiple sclerosis, enrolled in a pregnancy study. The CDR3 sequence: CASSAGGGGRKLFF. As DNA, the CDR3 is TGTGCCAGCAGCGCTGGGGGGGGTGGAAGAAAACTGTTTTTT.